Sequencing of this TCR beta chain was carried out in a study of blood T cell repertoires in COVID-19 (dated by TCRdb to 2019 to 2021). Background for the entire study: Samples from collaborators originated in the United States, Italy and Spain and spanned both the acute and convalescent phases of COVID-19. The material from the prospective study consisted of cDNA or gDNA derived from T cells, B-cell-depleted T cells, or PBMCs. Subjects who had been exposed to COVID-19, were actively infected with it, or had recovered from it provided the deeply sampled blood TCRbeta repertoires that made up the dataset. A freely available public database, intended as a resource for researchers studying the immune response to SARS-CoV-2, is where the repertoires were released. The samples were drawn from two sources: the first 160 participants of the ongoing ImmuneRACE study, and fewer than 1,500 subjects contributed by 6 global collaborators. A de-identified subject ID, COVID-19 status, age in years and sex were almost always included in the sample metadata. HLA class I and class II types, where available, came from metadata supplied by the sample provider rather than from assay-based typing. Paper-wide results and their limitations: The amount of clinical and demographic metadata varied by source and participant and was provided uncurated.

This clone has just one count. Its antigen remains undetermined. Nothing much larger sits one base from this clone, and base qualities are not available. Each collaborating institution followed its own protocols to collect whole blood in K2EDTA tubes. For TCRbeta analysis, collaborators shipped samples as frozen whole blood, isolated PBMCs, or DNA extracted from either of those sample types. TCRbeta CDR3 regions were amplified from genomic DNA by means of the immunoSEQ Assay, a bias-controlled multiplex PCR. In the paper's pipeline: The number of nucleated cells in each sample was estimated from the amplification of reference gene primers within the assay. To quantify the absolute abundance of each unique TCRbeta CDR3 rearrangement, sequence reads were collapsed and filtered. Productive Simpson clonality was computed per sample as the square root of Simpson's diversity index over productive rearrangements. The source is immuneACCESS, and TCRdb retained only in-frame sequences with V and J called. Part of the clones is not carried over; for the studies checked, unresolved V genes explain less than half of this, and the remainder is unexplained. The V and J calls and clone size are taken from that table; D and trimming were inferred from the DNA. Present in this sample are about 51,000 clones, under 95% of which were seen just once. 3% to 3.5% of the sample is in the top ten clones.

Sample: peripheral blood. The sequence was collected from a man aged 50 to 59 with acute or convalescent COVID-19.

CDR3 region: CSASRVPGESYEQYF. The sequenced DNA is TGCAGTGCTAGTCGAGTACCCGGGGAATCCTACGAGCAGTACTTC. Here the chain combines TRBV20-1 and TRBJ2-7; a weak D assignment points to TRBD2 (5 bases agree). The CDR3 holds 15 amino acids from the cysteine to the phenylalanine. Left in the record is the CDR3 DNA by itself, 45 bases read in frame from the first base. V is shortened by 3 bases, J by 1 base, and the region joining them spans 16 bases. The germline V gene (reference sequence) gives CDR1 as DFQATT and CDR2 as SNEGSKA.